This T cell receptor beta chain was identified during a study of breast tumors, draining lymph nodes, adjacent tissues (dated by TCRdb to about 2016). Regarding the study in general: Breast cancer patients provided tumor, adjacent nontumor tissue and axillary lymph nodes, and the study compared the TCR beta repertoires across these three sources. In human breast cancer, the study set out to evaluate how tumor, surrounding tissue and draining lymph node repertoires relate to one another and whether T cells may move between these sites.

The axillary draining lymph nodes of breast cancer patients were the source of the lymph node samples. For sequencing, an Illumina HiSeq 2000 was employed. Multiplex PCR amplification was used to generate the TCR beta chain libraries. The amplified TCR beta chain products were analyzed by high-throughput sequencing. Starting from the raw public reads, TCRdb applied fastp trimming at Q25, assembled clones with MiXCR and retained in-frame beta chains. Rows are unified per CDR3 protein, each entry keeping the most common DNA and genes. For this sample there are fewer than 140,000 distinct CDR3 sequences; around 30% appear just once. The top ten hold under 6.5% of the sample. V has 1 base trimmed and J has 7 bases trimmed; junction bases matching no gene number 6. The CDR3 sequence holds 14 residues, the cysteine and phenylalanine included. The sequence is cut down to CDR3 DNA, 42 bases in frame from base 1. CDR1 and CDR2, looked up from the germline V gene, are MGHRA and YSYEKL.

This clonotype was detected many times. What this receptor recognizes is not known. The input lacks base qualities; no much larger clone sits a single base away. General findings and caveats noted by the study authors: Tumor T-cell repertoires showed less diversity than lymph node repertoires and more diversity than nontumor tissue repertoires, and tumor T-cell repertoires showed preferential V and J gene usage. The conclusion that tumor T cells originate in lymph nodes was presented as consistent with a hypothesis rather than as directly demonstrated. The similarity between tumor and nontumor tissue repertoires was significantly greater in luminal-like breast cancer than in basal-like breast cancer. A scenario in which most tumor T cells derive from the lymph node and then expand within tumor tissue was judged to be consistent with the data.

The chain uses TRBV4-1 and TRBJ2-5; 7 central bases correspond to TRBD2. The sequence came from a female donor with breast cancer. Some clones in this sample may be carry-over from other donors' samples. Sequenced: axillary lymph node tissue. The nucleotide sequence is TGCGCCAGCAGCCAAGCGCGGGGGTCGGGGACCCAGTACTTC. Its amino acids are CASSQARGSGTQYF.